Shown below are 18 T cell receptor beta chains from a single sample sequenced in a study of T-cell reconstitution after alpha-beta-depleted transplantation in children (TCRdb year 2016). In the paper's terms, the treatment or condition label means: allogeneic hematopoietic cell transplantation with graft depleted of TCRalphabeta T cells and CD19 B cells. The library was generated by PCR. The instrument was an Illumina HiSeq 2500. To normalize quantification of the TCRbeta repertoire, the TCR libraries were built with molecular barcoding that relied on unique molecular identifiers. In TCRdb, the public reads were trimmed at Q25 with fastp and aligned with MiXCR, with productive beta chains retained. Each CDR3 protein appears once, grouped with its most common genes and DNA. The sample table lists fewer than 550,000 distinct CDR3 sequences, 11% of them with a count of one. The leading ten clones occupy 14% of the sample.

The material sequenced was PBMCs, mostly from graft donor cells, taken 180 days after TCRalphabeta/CD19-depleted stem cell transplant. Receptors were obtained from a female patient aged 2 to 10 who had a stem cell transplant for aplastic anemia, so the T cells may come from the graft donor.

This clonotype was detected only a few times. This sequence joins TRBV2 and TRBJ2-3; the match to TRBD2 covers 10 bases. The CDR3 has 17 amino acids. V was pared by 11 bases and J by 4 bases, with 18 bases of the junction left unmatched. Germline assignment: CDR1 SNHLY and CDR2 FYNNEI. CDR3 residues: CAARLAGVSYASDTQYF. The CDR3 DNA is TGTGCCGCACGCCTAGCGGGAGTATCCTATGCGTCAGATACGCAGTATTTT.

The table lists this clonotype with a few counts. V gene TRBV11-2 combines with J gene TRBJ2-1; TRBD2 agrees at 9 bases. Germline CDR1 and CDR2: SGHAT and FQNNGV. This CDR3 is 21 amino acids long. Trimming took 2 bases from V and 0 from J; bases not matched to a gene: 17. The CDR3 loop is CASSLLFGREGLVRSYNEQFF. The CDR3 bases are TGTGCCAGCAGCTTATTGTTTGGGCGGGAGGGCCTAGTCCGCTCCTACAATGAGCAGTTCTTC.

This clonotype was seen a few times. The chain joins TRBV12-3 or TRBV12-4 to TRBJ2-7, with D possibly matching TRBD2 (6 bases). This CDR3 is 14 amino acids long. Trimming pared 6 bases from V and 6 bases from J, leaving 18 bases between. The CDR3 loop reads CASSPLAGTREQYF. The CDR3 DNA follows: TGTGCCAGCAGCCCATTAGCCGGGACTCGCGAGCAGTACTTC.

The chain carries TRBV29-1 and TRBJ1-1; 7 bases map to TRBD1. CDR1 and CDR2 (germline): SQVTM, ANQGSEA. This CDR3 region has 12 residues. Unmatched junction bases numbered 5, after V lost 6 bases and J lost 4 bases. CDR3 DNA sequence: TGCAGCGTGGACCCAGGGGGCACTGAAGCTTTCTTT. It translates to CSVDPGGTEAFF.

This clonotype was detected many times. The chain joins TRBV27 to TRBJ2-7; D ambiguous. Germline V gene sequence: CDR1 MNHEY, CDR2 SMNVEV (reference sequence). The CDR3 is made up of 11 amino acids. Deletions cut 4 bases from V and 2 bases from J, with 3 bases between. The CDR3 DNA follows: TGTGCCAGCAGTTCCCCCTACGAGCAGTACTTC. Its translation is CASSSPYEQYF.

This clonotype was observed a handful of times. This chain connects TRBV7-8 to TRBJ2-7, with a weak D call TRBD1 (5 bases). This CDR3 comprises 16 residues. Trimming cost V 5 bases and J 0 bases, with 17 bases left between them. Germline CDR1 reads SGHVS; CDR2 reads FQNEAQ. The CDR3: CASSLYGARNSYEQYF. CDR3 in DNA: TGTGCCAGCAGCCTCTATGGGGCGCGGAACTCCTACGAGCAGTACTTC.

The chain has TRBV20-1 and TRBJ1-2; D possibly corresponds to TRBD1 (5 bases). Germline CDR1 is DFQATT and CDR2 is SNEGSKA (reference sequence). V dropped 5 bases and J dropped 1 base, with 8 bases sitting between them. The CDR3 contains 12 residues. The CDR3 here is CSAGDVNYGYTF. The CDR3 nucleotides are TGCAGTGCTGGGGACGTTAACTATGGCTACACCTTC.

There are a few counts of this clonotype. The J gene is TRBJ1-3, the V gene TRBV11-2; D remains unclear. Trimming shortened V by 7 bases and J by 0 bases, and 25 bases separated the two germline ends. Looked up from germline, CDR1 is SGHAT and CDR2 is FQNNGV. This CDR3 has 19 amino acids. The CDR3 nucleotides are TGTGCCAGCAAAGGGAGGGTGCCGGGCCGTACCAACTCTGGAAACACCATATATTTT. This codes for CASKGRVPGRTNSGNTIYF.

The table lists this clonotype with a few counts. The J gene is TRBJ2-7, the V gene TRBV13, with 9 bases that match TRBD1. The CDR3 covers 16 residues. Looked up from germline, CDR1 is PRHDT and CDR2 is FYEKMQ (reference sequence). V dropped 4 bases and J dropped 6; count of bases not matched to a gene: 13. CDR3 in amino acids: CASSSLGDRAGREQYV. CDR3 coding DNA: TGTGCCAGCAGCTCCCTGGGGGACAGGGCGGGCCGCGAGCAGTACGTC.

The CDR3 nucleotides read TGTGCCATCAGTGAGTCCGACAGGGGAGGCTCACCCCTCCACTTT. It encodes CAISESDRGGSPLHF. This sequence joins TRBV10-3 and TRBJ1-6; 8 bases map to TRBD1. The CDR3 totals 15 residues. Trimming cost V 0 bases and J 10 bases; bases outside gene matches: 5. Germline CDR1 ENHRY, CDR2 SYGVKD.

This clonotype was picked up a small number of times. This sequence joins TRBV4-2 and TRBJ1-5; D is ambiguous. V lost 1 base and J 0 bases, leaving 10 bases between the germline ends. The germline gives CDR1 LGHNA, CDR2 YNFKEQ. The CDR3 consists of 16 residues. CDR3 loop: CASSQVFQDSNQPQHF. The DNA of the CDR3 is TGTGCCAGCAGCCAAGTCTTCCAGGATAGCAATCAGCCCCAGCATTTT.

The chain carries TRBV7-2 and TRBJ1-5; TRBD1 is a possible D gene (6 bases). CDR3 length: 15 amino acids. The germline V gene has CDR1 SGHTA and CDR2 FQGNSA. Between the trimmed V and J ends, which lost 1 base and 3 bases, there was a span of 10 bases. In nucleotides, the CDR3 is TGTGCCAGCAGCTTAGTTGGACAGTTCAATCAGCCCCAGCATTTT. It is translated as CASSLVGQFNQPQHF.

This clonotype was seen a few times. CDR3 residues: CASSPVMNTEAFF. The DNA of the CDR3 is TGTGCCAGCAGTCCAGTGATGAACACTGAAGCTTTCTTT. This sequence joins TRBV2 and TRBJ1-1; D is unresolved. The CDR3 contains 13 residues. Between the trimmed V and J ends, which lost 5 bases and 0 bases, there was a span of 7 bases. Germline assignment: CDR1 SNHLY and CDR2 FYNNEI.

This clonotype was seen only a few times. This chain links TRBV15 with TRBJ1-4; no clear D. V was cut by 8 bases and J by 5 bases, with 15 bases left in between. CDR3 length: 14 residues. In germline, CDR1 is LNHNV, CDR2 YYDKDF (reference sequence). CDR3 DNA sequence: TGTGCCACCGGAGGGCTAAACCCGAATGAAAAACTGTTTTTT. Its translation: CATGGLNPNEKLFF.

The chain combines TRBV5-1 with TRBJ2-1; possibly TRBD1 for D (7 bases). Looked up from germline, CDR1 is SGHRS and CDR2 is YFSETQ. Trimming took off 4 bases at V and 2 bases at J, with 10 bases between the two ends. The CDR3 consists of 14 residues. The CDR3 loop reads CASSGGGTYNEQFF. CDR3 nucleotide sequence: TGCGCCAGCAGCGGAGGGGGCACCTACAATGAGCAGTTCTTC.

This clonotype came up many times. J is TRBJ2-1 and V is TRBV29-1, with a weak D call TRBD2 (5 bases). CDR3 length: 15 residues. Trimming stripped 6 bases from V and 0 bases from J, with 15 bases between. The V gene's germline CDR1 is SQVTM and CDR2 ANQGSEA. CDR3 nucleotide sequence: TGCAGCGTCGACGGACTCGCAAGCTCCTACAATGAGCAGTTCTTC. Its protein product is CSVDGLASSYNEQFF.

This clonotype was seen a handful of times. The chain joins TRBV3-1 to TRBJ2-5; 10 bases map to TRBD2. V shed 2 bases and J 0 bases; nucleotides not matched to a gene: 12. The CDR3 contains 19 residues. Germline V CDR1 and CDR2: LGHDT, YNNKEL (reference sequence). DNA for the CDR3: TGTGCCAGCAGCCAACCCCCTGGAGGGAGCGGGAGGGACCAAGAGACCCAGTACTTC. It specifies CASSQPPGGSGRDQETQYF.

This clonotype was seen a handful of times. V gene TRBV21-1 combines with J gene TRBJ2-3; the D segment call TRBD1 is taken from the table without a DNA check. TRBV21-1 is recorded as a pseudogene. The CDR3 is 15 residues long. The CDR3 reads CASSRLNRGPDTQYF. For the CDR3, the DNA is TGTGCCAGCAGCAGACTTAACAGGGGACCAGATACGCAGTATTTT.